This TCR beta chain was sequenced during a study of human T cells and chemical hapten exposure. TCRdb passed the RACE reads through MiXCR, listing each CDR3 protein once. Of about 120,000 distinct CDR3 sequences listed, approximately 10% are singletons. CDR1 is LGHDT and CDR2 is YNNKEL in the germline V gene (reference sequence). The CDR3 has 14 amino acids. The V and J ends lost 4 bases and 7 bases, in that order; junction bases with no gene match: 6. Time point described: patch test 3, about 24 weeks after DPC sensitization. Treatment: therapeutic diphenylcyclopropenone sensitization with weekly scalp DPC. Each patch-test visit's blood sample preceded patch application.

The rearrangement joins TRBV3-1 to TRBJ2-2; 7 nucleotides align to TRBD1. This TCR derives from a woman in her forties or fifties with alopecia areata. Some clones in this sample may be carry-over from other donors' samples. This specimen consisted of whole blood, obtained in connection with sensitization to the hapten diphenylcyclopropenone (DPC). In nucleotides, the CDR3 is TGTGCCAGCAGCCCCTGGACAGGTTTCGGGGAGCTGTTTTTT. This translates into CASSPWTGFGELFF. Supplemented by reference TRBV3-1 and TRBJ2-2, the full variable domain reads DTAVSQTPKYLVTQMGNDKSIKCEQNLGHDTMYWYKQDSKKFLKIMFSYNNKELIINETVPNRFSPKSPDKAHLNLHINSLELGDSAVYFCASSPWTGFGELFFGEGSRLTVL.